One sample yielded the 31 T cell receptor beta chains listed below, sequenced in a study of T cells in Graves' hyperthyroidism and ophthalmopathy. Amplified TCR beta CDR3 regions came from RNA transcripts. The study used the HTBI primer set for a first-round RT-PCR of the TCR CDR3. TCRdb re-called the multiplex PCR reads through MiXCR, storing one row per CDR3 protein. Found here are roughly 600,000 distinct CDR3 sequences, about 14% of them singletons; the top ten hold roughly an eighth. Specimen: blood. The origin of the receptors is a woman in her 50s with Graves' ophthalmopathy.

This chain connects TRBV15 to TRBJ2-1; D uncertain. V gave up 1 base and J gave up 7 bases, with 14 bases separating them. Germline assignment: CDR1 LNHNV and CDR2 YYDKDF (reference sequence). This CDR3 is 15 amino acids long. The CDR3: CATSRVPLPGNEQFF. CDR3 bases: TGTGCCACCAGCAGAGTTCCCTTGCCAGGAAATGAGCAGTTCTTC.

CDR3 bases: TGTGCCAGCAACACCCCCGGGACAGCGAATTCACCCCTCCACTTT. It specifies CASNTPGTANSPLHF. The genes are TRBV6-2 or TRBV6-3 and TRBJ1-6; 7 nucleotides agree with TRBD1. Germline lookup yields CDR1 MNHEY and CDR2 SVGEGT. V trimming: 7 bases; J trimming: 7 bases; junction bases outside the gene matches: 10. The CDR3 extends over 15 amino acids.

The rearrangement uses TRBV24-1 and TRBJ2-1; D not certain. CDR3 size: 13 residues. The germline gives CDR1 KGHDR, CDR2 SFDVKD. Between the trimmed V and J ends, which lost 4 bases and 7 bases, there was a span of 10 bases. The CDR3 coding sequence is TGTGCCACCAGTGAACCAGGATCGAATGAGCAGTTCTTC. This gives the protein CATSEPGSNEQFF.

About this clonotype itself: Given a much more abundant clone one base away, this may be a read error. The genes are TRBV5-1 and TRBJ2-3, with D uncertain. The V gene's germline CDR1 is SGHRS and CDR2 YFSETQ. Trimming removed 0 bases from V and 1 base from J, with 18 bases in between. There are 18 residues in the CDR3. The CDR3 nucleotides are TGCGCCAGCAGCTTGGCTTTCGGCAGCGTTGCTGGCACAGATACGCAGTATTTT. Its translation: CASSLAFGSVAGTDTQYF.

This chain joins TRBV29-1 and TRBJ2-7; 13 positions agree with TRBD2. There are 14 residues in the CDR3. CDR1 and CDR2 from the germline V gene are SQVTM and ANQGSEA. With 5 bases clipped from V and 6 bases from J, the junction kept 7 bases outside the gene matches. CDR3 in amino acids: CSVSLAGGPGEQYF. CDR3 sequence (DNA): TGCAGCGTTTCACTAGCGGGAGGGCCGGGCGAGCAGTACTTC.

This clonotype was seen many times. The rearrangement links TRBV2 to TRBJ2-2, with D tentatively TRBD2 (6 bases). Trimming took off 6 bases at V and 5 bases at J, with 16 bases between the two ends. The CDR3 extends over 15 amino acids. Germline values: CDR1 SNHLY, CDR2 FYNNEI. CDR3 sequence reads: CASRETSGLTGELFF. DNA for the CDR3: TGTGCCAGCAGAGAGACTAGTGGCCTGACCGGGGAGCTGTTTTTT. Full variable domain (outside the CDR3, taken from reference TRBV2 and TRBJ2-2): EPEVTQTPSHQVTQMGQEVILRCVPISNHLYFYWYRQILGQKVEFLVSFYNNEISEKSEIFDDQFSVERPDGSNFTLKIRSTKLEDSAMYFCASRETSGLTGELFFGEGSRLTVL.

At least ten counts were recorded for this clonotype. This chain connects TRBV6-1 to TRBJ2-1; no definite D call. V dropped 5 bases and J dropped 5 bases, with 7 bases sitting between them. This CDR3 spans 12 amino acids. CDR1 is MNHNS and CDR2 is SASEGT in the germline V gene. The CDR3 loop is CASSRFNNEQFF. The CDR3 bases are TGTGCCAGCAGTCGCTTCAACAATGAGCAGTTCTTC.

The chain has TRBV5-1 and TRBJ1-1; tentatively, D is TRBD1 (6 bases). The V gene lost 0 bases and the J gene lost 9 bases, with 9 bases spanning the gap. This CDR3 comprises 12 residues. The germline CDR1 and CDR2 sequences are SGHRS and YFSETQ. CDR3 DNA sequence: TGCGCCAGCAGCTTGGGGACAGCGAAAGCTTTCTTT. Its protein product is CASSLGTAKAFF.

This chain joins TRBV7-9 and TRBJ2-1; either TRBD1 or TRBD2 may fit D (5 bases each). The germline CDR1 and CDR2 sequences are SEHNR and FQNEAQ (reference sequence). V lost 0 bases and J lost 0, with 21 bases in between. The CDR3 spans 20 residues. DNA for the CDR3: TGTGCCAGCAGCTTAGCTCAGCCGAAGAGGGGCCTCCACTCCTACAATGAGCAGTTCTTC. It encodes CASSLAQPKRGLHSYNEQFF. The variable domain in full, completed from reference TRBV7-9 and TRBJ2-1, reads DTGVSQNPRHKITKRGQNVTFRCDPISEHNRLYWYRQTLGQGPEFLTYFQNEAQLEKSRLLSDRFSAERPKGSFSTLEIQRTEQGDSAMYLCASSLAQPKRGLHSYNEQFFGPGTRLTVL.

In its sample, this clonotype was seen many times. This chain links TRBV6-2 or TRBV6-3 with TRBJ2-2; D is possibly TRBD2 (6 bases). This CDR3 spans 16 amino acids. Per the germline V gene, CDR1 is MNHEY and CDR2 is SVGEGT. Deletions cut 5 bases from V and 5 bases from J, with 18 bases between. CDR3 DNA sequence: TGTGCCAGCAGTGGGGGACTGGGAACCGCTACCGGGGAGCTGTTTTTT. It codes for CASSGGLGTATGELFF.

This clonotype was detected many times. The genes are TRBV11-2 and TRBJ1-4, with 8 bases lining up with TRBD1. The J segment lost 10 bases and the V segment lost 6 bases, leaving 7 bases of the junction unmatched. CDR1 is SGHAT, CDR2 FQNNGV, per germline. The CDR3 spans 13 residues. The CDR3 here is CASRETGVGKLFF. CDR3 nucleotide sequence: TGTGCCAGCAGGGAGACAGGGGTTGGAAAACTGTTTTTT. Full variable domain (remainder filled in from reference TRBV11-2 and TRBJ1-4): EAGVAQSPRYKIIEKRQSVAFWCNPISGHATLYWYQQILGQGPKLLIQFQNNGVVDDSQLPKDRFSAERLKGVDSTLKIQPAKLEDSAVYLCASRETGVGKLFFGSGTQLSVL.

This clonotype was picked up many times. The V gene is TRBV9, the J gene TRBJ2-3; 8 positions match TRBD2. Germline V gene sequence: CDR1 SGDLS, CDR2 YYNGEE. V was clipped by 0 bases and J by 1 base; unmatched bases: 4. The CDR3 sequence is 16 residues long. The CDR3 reads CASSVGVTSGTDTQYF. The CDR3 DNA is TGTGCCAGCAGCGTAGGCGTGACTAGCGGCACAGATACGCAGTATTTT.

The chain links TRBV4-3 to TRBJ2-2, with D possibly being TRBD2 (5 bases). The CDR3 contains 17 residues. Deletions cut 0 bases from V and 5 bases from J, with 16 bases between. The germline V gene has CDR1 LGHNA and CDR2 YSLEER. CDR3 sequence (DNA): TGCGCCAGCAGCCAAGATGTGGGTGGGAGTGGGACCGGGGAGCTGTTTTTT. This translates into CASSQDVGGSGTGELFF.

This sequence joins TRBV5-5 and TRBJ2-5; 13 positions match TRBD2. This CDR3 has 16 amino acids. The trim removed 0 bases at V and 3 bases at J, leaving 2 bases unmatched. Germline CDR1 is SGHKS and CDR2 is YYEKEE (reference sequence). CDR3 sequence: CASSLAGTSGEETQYF. CDR3 DNA: TGTGCCAGCAGCTTGGCCGGGACTAGCGGGGAAGAGACCCAGTACTTC.

This clonotype has ten or more counts. The V gene is TRBV18, the J gene TRBJ2-3, with 10 bases that match TRBD2. Losses at the gene ends were 4 bases for V and 3 bases for J; bases not matched to a gene: 16. CDR3 length equals 19 residues. Looked up from germline, CDR1 is KGHSH and CDR2 is LQKENI. This CDR3 reads CASSRESGRADIGTDTQYF. CDR3 DNA sequence: TGTGCCAGCTCACGAGAAAGCGGGAGGGCCGATATTGGGACAGATACGCAGTATTTT.

J is TRBJ2-1 and V is TRBV7-9; a weak D match, TRBD2 (6 bases). Germline V gene sequence: CDR1 SEHNR, CDR2 FQNEAQ (reference sequence). V shed 6 bases and J shed 3 bases, with 18 bases lying between them. The CDR3 covers 16 residues. The CDR3 DNA reads TGTGCCAGCAGGCCCCGTCCGGGACTGTACTACAATGAGCAGTTCTTC. Translating gives CASRPRPGLYYNEQFF.

This clonotype was observed many times. This rearrangement joins TRBV28 to TRBJ2-7, with 13 bases fitting TRBD2. Germline lookup yields CDR1 MDHEN and CDR2 SYDVKM. The CDR3 has 14 residues. V was clipped by 7 bases and J by 6 bases; unmatched bases: 6. The CDR3 sequence is CASMETSGRVEQYF. The CDR3 DNA reads TGTGCCAGCATGGAAACTAGCGGGAGGGTCGAGCAGTACTTC.

The V and J genes are TRBV20-1 and TRBJ1-2, with D hard to call. CDR3 size: 16 residues. V lost 2 bases, J lost 3 bases, and 19 bases lay in between. Germline values: CDR1 DFQATT, CDR2 SNEGSKA (reference sequence). CDR3 residues: CSARTSPGIWDYGYTF. The CDR3 DNA reads TGCAGTGCTAGAACTTCCCCCGGGATATGGGACTATGGCTACACCTTC.

This clonotype was observed at least ten times. The rearrangement joins TRBV7-3 to TRBJ2-2; a weak D match, TRBD2 (5 bases). Germline CDR1 reads SGHTA; CDR2 reads FQGTGA. The ends were cut back, 1 base at V and 3 bases at J, with 6 bases in the middle. The CDR3 loop spans 14 amino acids. CDR3 nucleotides: TGTGCCAGCAGCTTAAGAGGGTACACCGGGGAGCTGTTTTTT. Its protein product is CASSLRGYTGELFF. Combining the CDR3 with reference TRBV7-3 and TRBJ2-2 gives the whole variable domain GAGVSQTPSNKVTEKGKYVELRCDPISGHTALYWYRQSLGQGPEFLIYFQGTGAADDSGLPNDRFFAVRPEGSVSTLKIQRTERGDSAVYLCASSLRGYTGELFFGEGSRLTVL.

On this clonotype itself: One base away lies a much larger clone, so this may be a sequencing read error. The chain uses TRBV11-2 and TRBJ2-2; the match to TRBD1 covers 8 bases. CDR1 and CDR2 (germline): SGHAT, FQNNGV. V trimming: 0 bases; J trimming: 0 bases; junction bases outside the gene matches: 6. This CDR3 region has 18 residues. As DNA, the CDR3 is TGTGCCAGCAGCTTAGAGCTCAGGGGGCGGGCGAACACCGGGGAGCTGTTTTTT. This sequence encodes CASSLELRGRANTGELFF.

There are many counts of this clonotype. This rearrangement joins TRBV2 to TRBJ2-1, with 8 bases identical to TRBD2. CDR1 SNHLY and CDR2 FYNNEI come from the germline V gene. After removal of 7 bases from V and 12 bases from J, the junction contained 2 bases not matched to a gene. The CDR3 is 10 residues long. The CDR3 nucleotides read TGTGCCAGCAAGACTAGCGTGCAGTTCTTC. This sequence encodes CASKTSVQFF. The full variable domain, its missing parts supplied by reference TRBV2 and TRBJ2-1, is EPEVTQTPSHQVTQMGQEVILRCVPISNHLYFYWYRQILGQKVEFLVSFYNNEISEKSEIFDDQFSVERPDGSNFTLKIRSTKLEDSAMYFCASKTSVQFFGPGTRLTVL.

This clonotype appeared many times. The chain uses TRBV28 and TRBJ2-1; D is unclear. The V end was cut by 6 bases, the J end by 7 bases, with 10 bases between. The CDR3 length is 12 residues. Germline V gives CDR1 MDHEN, CDR2 SYDVKM. CDR3 DNA sequence: TGTGCCAGCAGACGAGTCCTAAATGAGCAGTTCTTC. Protein: CASRRVLNEQFF.

This clonotype was detected a few times. The rearrangement links TRBV4-3 to TRBJ2-3, with 7 bases matching TRBD2. Germline V gives CDR1 LGHNA, CDR2 YSLEER. Trimming took 0 bases from V and 2 from J; bases not matched to a gene: 2. The CDR3 runs to 15 residues. CDR3: CASSQDRDYTDTQYF. The CDR3 coding sequence is TGCGCCAGCAGCCAAGATAGGGACTACACAGATACGCAGTATTTT.

This clonotype was counted at least ten times. The genes are TRBV3-1 and TRBJ2-7; no firm D call. The CDR3 runs 13 residues. Trimming removed 0 bases at V and 2 bases at J, with 5 bases between. Germline V gene sequence: CDR1 LGHDT, CDR2 YNNKEL (reference sequence). The CDR3 DNA reads TGTGCCAGCAGCCAAGAAGTGACCTACGAGCAGTACTTC. The encoded protein is CASSQEVTYEQYF.

This chain connects TRBV6-1 to TRBJ1-1; 9 bases line up with TRBD1. Germline V gives CDR1 MNHNS, CDR2 SASEGT. The CDR3 consists of 15 residues. The trim removed 3 bases at V and 4 bases at J, leaving 6 bases unmatched. The CDR3: CASSDWDRESTEAFF. As DNA, the CDR3 is TGTGCCAGCAGTGACTGGGACAGGGAAAGCACTGAAGCTTTCTTT.

There are many counts of this clonotype. The chain links TRBV20-1 to TRBJ2-3; 9 positions agree with TRBD2. CDR3 length: 15 amino acids. CDR1 and CDR2 (germline): DFQATT, SNEGSKA (reference sequence). V trimming: 2 bases; J trimming: 3 bases; junction bases outside the gene matches: 6. The CDR3 DNA reads TGCAGTGCTAGAAGTGTTAGCGGGAGAACAGATACGCAGTATTTT. Its translation is CSARSVSGRTDTQYF.

This clonotype was counted at least ten times. V is TRBV28 and J is TRBJ2-1, with D perhaps TRBD2 (5 bases). In germline, CDR1 is MDHEN, CDR2 SYDVKM. V was clipped by 3 bases and J by 5 bases, with 14 bases between them. This CDR3 is 15 amino acids long. This CDR3 is CASSLLNGVDNEQFF. CDR3 bases: TGTGCCAGCAGTTTGTTGAACGGGGTTGACAATGAGCAGTTCTTC.

Ten or more counts support this clonotype. The chain has TRBV7-3 and TRBJ1-1, with D possibly being TRBD1 (6 bases). CDR3 length: 15 residues. Per the germline V gene, CDR1 is SGHTA and CDR2 is FQGTGA. The V end was cut by 2 bases, the J end by 3 bases, with 13 bases between. The DNA of the CDR3 is TGTGCCAGCAGCTTATCAGGGGCGTCCTACACTGAAGCTTTCTTT. Its translation: CASSLSGASYTEAFF.

Note on this clonotype: A single base separates this from a much larger clone, so it may be a read error. The J gene is TRBJ2-2, the V gene TRBV7-2; 7 nucleotides match TRBD2. The CDR3 has 15 residues. CDR1 and CDR2 from the germline V gene are SGHTA and FQGNSA. The CDR3 loop is CASSRTSPNTGELCF. The CDR3, as DNA: TGTGCCAGCAGCCGGACTAGTCCGAACACCGGGGAGCTGTGTTTT.

The chain couples TRBV27 to TRBJ1-5, with 9 nucleotides matching TRBD1. Germline CDR1 reads MNHEY; CDR2 reads SMNVEV (reference sequence). CDR3 length: 13 residues. After removal of 8 bases from V and 5 bases from J, the junction contained 4 bases not matched to a gene. The CDR3 protein is CASRTGVDQPQHF. For the CDR3, the DNA is TGTGCCAGCCGGACAGGGGTGGATCAGCCCCAGCATTTT.

This clonotype appeared a few times. The chain has TRBV9 and TRBJ2-3; 13 bases are a match to TRBD2. Germline CDR1 and CDR2: SGDLS and YYNGEE. V lost 4 bases, J lost 5 bases, and 13 bases stayed unmatched. This CDR3 comprises 18 residues. This CDR3 is CASSPTSGRAEFRDTQYF. The CDR3 coding sequence is TGTGCCAGCAGCCCCACTAGCGGGAGGGCAGAATTCAGAGATACGCAGTATTTT.